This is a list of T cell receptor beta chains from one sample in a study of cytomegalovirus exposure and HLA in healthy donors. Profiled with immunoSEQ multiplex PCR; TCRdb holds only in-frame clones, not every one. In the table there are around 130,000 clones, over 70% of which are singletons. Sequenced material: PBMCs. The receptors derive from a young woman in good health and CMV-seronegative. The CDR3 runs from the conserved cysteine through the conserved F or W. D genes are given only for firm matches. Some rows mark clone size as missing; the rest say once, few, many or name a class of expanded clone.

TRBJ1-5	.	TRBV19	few	CASTIAARQPQHF	TGTGCCAGTACTATCGCGGCGCGGCAGCCCCAGCATTTT
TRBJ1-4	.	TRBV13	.	CASSSGSGTNEKLFF	TGTGCCAGCAGCTCTGGGAGTGGAACTAATGAAAAACTGTTTTTT
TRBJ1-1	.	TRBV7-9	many	CASSPPGGNTEAFF	TGTGCCAGCAGCCCACCGGGGGGCAACACTGAAGCTTTCTTT
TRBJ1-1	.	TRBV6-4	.	CASSDVGFLEGNTEAFF	TGTGCCAGCAGTGACGTGGGATTCTTAGAGGGAAACACTGAAGCTTTCTTT
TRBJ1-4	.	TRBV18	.	CASSPPGNEKLFF	TGTGCCAGCTCACCACCCGGGAATGAAAAACTGTTTTTT
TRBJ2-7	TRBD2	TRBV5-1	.	CASSFQAGGPSYEQYF	TGCGCCAGCAGCTTCCAAGCGGGAGGGCCGTCCTACGAGCAGTACTTC
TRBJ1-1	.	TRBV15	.	CATSTDRRDRNTEAFF	TGTGCCACCAGCACCGATAGGAGGGATCGGAACACTGAAGCTTTCTTT
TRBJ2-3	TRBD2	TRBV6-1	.	CASIRTGLAGDTQYF	TGTGCCAGCATCCGAACGGGACTAGCGGGAGATACGCAGTATTTT
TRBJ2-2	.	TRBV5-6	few	CASSLDRETGELFF	TGTGCCAGCAGCTTGGACAGGGAGACCGGGGAGCTGTTTTTT
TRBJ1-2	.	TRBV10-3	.	CAISGGGITYGYTF	TGTGCCATCAGTGGAGGAGGGATTACCTATGGCTACACCTTC
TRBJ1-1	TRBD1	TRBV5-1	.	CASSLSGTGAFFF	TGCGCCAGCAGCTTGAGTGGGACAGGAGCTTTTTTCTTT
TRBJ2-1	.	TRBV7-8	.	CASSPGTGGLNEQFF	TGTGCCAGCAGCCCGGGGACTGGCGGCCTCAATGAGCAGTTCTTC
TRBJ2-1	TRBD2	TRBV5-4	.	CASSYPGLAGGHEQFF	TGTGCCAGCAGCTATCCGGGACTAGCGGGAGGCCATGAGCAGTTCTTC
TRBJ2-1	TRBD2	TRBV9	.	CASSIGGSGVGEQFF	TGTGCCAGCAGCATAGGGGGTAGCGGGGTAGGTGAGCAGTTCTTC
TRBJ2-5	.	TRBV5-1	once	CASSLSSGQETQYF	TGCGCCAGCAGCTTAAGTTCAGGACAAGAGACCCAGTACTTC
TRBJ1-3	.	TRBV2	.	CASSKTTGNTIYF	TGTGCCAGCAGTAAAACAACTGGAAACACCATATATTTT
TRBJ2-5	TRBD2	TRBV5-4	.	CASSLGLAVQETQYF	TGTGCCAGCAGTCTGGGACTAGCGGTCCAAGAGACCCAGTACTTC
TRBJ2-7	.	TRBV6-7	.	CASSYSPDSLGEQYF	TGTGCCAGCAGTTACTCCCCGGACAGCTTGGGTGAGCAGTACTTC
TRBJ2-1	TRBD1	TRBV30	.	CACHPRDRGNEQFF	TGTGCCTGCCACCCCCGGGACAGGGGCAATGAGCAGTTCTTC
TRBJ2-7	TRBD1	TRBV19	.	CASSIRDRGPYEQYF	TGTGCCAGTAGTATCCGGGACAGGGGACCTTACGAGCAGTACTTC
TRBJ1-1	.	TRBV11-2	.	CASSFSSGTEAFF	TGTGCCAGCAGCTTTTCCTCCGGGACTGAAGCTTTCTTT
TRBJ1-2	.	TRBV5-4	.	CASSPGGPGGYTF	TGTGCCAGCAGCCCGGGGGGCCCCGGGGGCTACACCTTC
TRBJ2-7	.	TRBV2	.	CASSDRADYEQYF	TGTGCCAGCAGTGACAGGGCGGACTACGAGCAGTACTTC
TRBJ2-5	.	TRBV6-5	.	CASSPPGRVRETQYF	TGTGCCAGCAGCCCCCCCGGCAGGGTGAGAGAGACCCAGTACTTC
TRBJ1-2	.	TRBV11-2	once	CASSSQGTDYTF	TGTGCCAGCAGCTCACAGGGAACTGACTACACCTTC
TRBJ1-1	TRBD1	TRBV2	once	CASSEGQTYTEAFF	TGTGCCAGCAGTGAGGGACAGACGTACACTGAAGCTTTCTTT
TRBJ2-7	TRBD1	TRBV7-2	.	CASSLEQGSYEQYF	TGTGCCAGCAGCTTAGAACAGGGGAGCTACGAGCAGTACTTC
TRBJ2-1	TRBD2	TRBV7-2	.	CASRPTGTSGYNEQFF	TGTGCCAGCAGGCCAACCGGGACTAGCGGCTACAATGAGCAGTTCTTC
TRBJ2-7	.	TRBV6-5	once	CASSYSIQESYEQYF	TGTGCCAGCAGTTACTCGATACAGGAATCGTACGAGCAGTACTTC
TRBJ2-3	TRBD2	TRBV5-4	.	CASSPEASGRDTQYF	TGTGCCAGCAGCCCGGAGGCTAGCGGGAGGGATACGCAGTATTTT
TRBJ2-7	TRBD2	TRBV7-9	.	CASSLYRAGVSEQYF	TGTGCCAGCAGCTTATATCGAGCGGGAGTGAGTGAGCAGTACTTC
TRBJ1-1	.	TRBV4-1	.	CASSQGFLGTYEAFF	TGCGCCAGCAGCCAAGGTTTTCTAGGAACCTATGAAGCTTTCTTT
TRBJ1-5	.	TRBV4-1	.	CVSSQDRARESNQPQHF	TGCGTCAGCAGCCAAGATAGGGCCAGGGAAAGCAATCAGCCCCAGCATTTT